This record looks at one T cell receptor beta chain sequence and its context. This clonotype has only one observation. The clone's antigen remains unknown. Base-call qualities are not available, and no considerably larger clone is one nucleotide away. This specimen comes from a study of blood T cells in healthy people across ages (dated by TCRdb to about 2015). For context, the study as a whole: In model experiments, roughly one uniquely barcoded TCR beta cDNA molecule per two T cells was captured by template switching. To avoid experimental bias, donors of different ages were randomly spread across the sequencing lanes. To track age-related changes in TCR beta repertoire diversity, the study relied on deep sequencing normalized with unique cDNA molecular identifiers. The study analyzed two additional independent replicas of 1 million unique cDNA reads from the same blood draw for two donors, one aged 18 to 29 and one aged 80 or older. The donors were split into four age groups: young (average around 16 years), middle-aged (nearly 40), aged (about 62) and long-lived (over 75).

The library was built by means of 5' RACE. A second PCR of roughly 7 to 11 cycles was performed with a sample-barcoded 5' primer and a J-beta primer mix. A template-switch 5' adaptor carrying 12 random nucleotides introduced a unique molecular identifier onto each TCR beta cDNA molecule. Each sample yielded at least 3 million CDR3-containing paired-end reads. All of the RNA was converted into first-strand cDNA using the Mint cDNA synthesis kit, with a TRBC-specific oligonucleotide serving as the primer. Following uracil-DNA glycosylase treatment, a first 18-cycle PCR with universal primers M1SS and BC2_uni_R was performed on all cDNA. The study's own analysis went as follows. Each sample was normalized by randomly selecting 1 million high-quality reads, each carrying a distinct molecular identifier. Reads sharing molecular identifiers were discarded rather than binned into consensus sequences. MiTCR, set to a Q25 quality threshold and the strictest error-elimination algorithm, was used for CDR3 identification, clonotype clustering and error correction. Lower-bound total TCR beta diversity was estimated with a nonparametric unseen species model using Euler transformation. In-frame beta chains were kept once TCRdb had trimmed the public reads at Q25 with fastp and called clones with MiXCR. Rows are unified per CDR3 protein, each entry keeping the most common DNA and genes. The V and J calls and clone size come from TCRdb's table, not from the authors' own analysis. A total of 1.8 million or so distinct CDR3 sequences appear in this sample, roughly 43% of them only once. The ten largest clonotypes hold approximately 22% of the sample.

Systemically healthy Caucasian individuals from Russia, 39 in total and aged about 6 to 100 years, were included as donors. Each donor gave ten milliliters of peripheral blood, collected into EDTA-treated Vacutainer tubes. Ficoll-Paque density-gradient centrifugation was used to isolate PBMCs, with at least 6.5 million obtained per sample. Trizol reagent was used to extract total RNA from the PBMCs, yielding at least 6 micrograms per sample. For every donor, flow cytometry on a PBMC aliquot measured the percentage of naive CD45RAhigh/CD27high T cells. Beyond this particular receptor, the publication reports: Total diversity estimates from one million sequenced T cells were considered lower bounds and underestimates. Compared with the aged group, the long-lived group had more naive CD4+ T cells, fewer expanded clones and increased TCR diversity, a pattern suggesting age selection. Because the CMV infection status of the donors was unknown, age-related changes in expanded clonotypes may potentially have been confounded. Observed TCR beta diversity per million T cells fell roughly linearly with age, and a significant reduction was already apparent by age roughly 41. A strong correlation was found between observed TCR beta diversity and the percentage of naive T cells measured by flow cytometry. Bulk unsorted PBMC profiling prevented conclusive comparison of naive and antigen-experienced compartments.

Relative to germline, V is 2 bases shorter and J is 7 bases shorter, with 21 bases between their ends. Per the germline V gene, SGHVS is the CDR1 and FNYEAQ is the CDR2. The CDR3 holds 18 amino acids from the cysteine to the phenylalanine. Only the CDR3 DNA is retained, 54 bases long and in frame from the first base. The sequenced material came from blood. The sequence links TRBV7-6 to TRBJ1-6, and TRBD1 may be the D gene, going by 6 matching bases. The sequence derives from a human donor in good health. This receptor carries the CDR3 CASSLWGPALGENSPLHF. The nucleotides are TGTGCCAGCAGCTTATGGGGGCCTGCATTGGGCGAGAATTCACCCCTCCACTTT.